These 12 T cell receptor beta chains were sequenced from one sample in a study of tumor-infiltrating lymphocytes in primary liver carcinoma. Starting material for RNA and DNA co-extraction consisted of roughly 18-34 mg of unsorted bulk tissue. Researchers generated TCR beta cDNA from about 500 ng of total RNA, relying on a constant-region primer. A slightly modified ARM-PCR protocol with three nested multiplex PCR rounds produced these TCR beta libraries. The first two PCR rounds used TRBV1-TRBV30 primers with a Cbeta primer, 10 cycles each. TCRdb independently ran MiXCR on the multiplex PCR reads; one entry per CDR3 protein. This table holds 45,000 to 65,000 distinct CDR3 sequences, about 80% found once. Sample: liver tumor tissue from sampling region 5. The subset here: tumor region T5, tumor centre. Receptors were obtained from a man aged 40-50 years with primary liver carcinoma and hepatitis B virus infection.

CDR3 nucleotide sequence: TGTGCCAGCACCGCAGACGGAGGAACTTTCTTT. This sequence encodes CASTADGGTFF. This rearrangement joins TRBV6-1 to TRBJ1-1; the D is unclear. Germline V gene lookup returns CDR1 MNHNS and CDR2 SASEGT. V was shortened by 7 bases and J by 12 bases, with 15 bases between the two germline ends. The CDR3 extends over 11 amino acids.

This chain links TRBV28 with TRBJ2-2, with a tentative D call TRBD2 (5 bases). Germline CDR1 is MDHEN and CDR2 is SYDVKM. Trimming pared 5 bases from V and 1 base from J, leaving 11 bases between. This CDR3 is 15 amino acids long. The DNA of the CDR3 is TGTGCCAGCAGTCGAAGGACTGAGAACACCGGGGAGCTGTTTTTT. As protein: CASSRRTENTGELFF.

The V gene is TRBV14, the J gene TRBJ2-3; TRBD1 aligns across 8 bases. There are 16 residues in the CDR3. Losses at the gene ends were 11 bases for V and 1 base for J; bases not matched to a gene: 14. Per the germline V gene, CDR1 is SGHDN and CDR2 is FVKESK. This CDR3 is CARGQRQGRGTDTQYF. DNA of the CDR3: TGTGCCCGCGGCCAACGACAGGGGAGAGGCACAGATACGCAGTATTTT.

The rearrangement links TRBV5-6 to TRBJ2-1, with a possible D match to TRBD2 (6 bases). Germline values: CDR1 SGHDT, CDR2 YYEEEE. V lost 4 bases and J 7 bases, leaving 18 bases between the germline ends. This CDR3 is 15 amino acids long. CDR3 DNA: TGTGCCAGCAGCGAGAGCTGGAGGGCCAGTAATGAGCAGTTCTTC. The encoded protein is CASSESWRASNEQFF.

The CDR3 loop reads CVNSLDLGVVQPQHF. Written as DNA, the CDR3 is TGTGTCAACAGCTTAGATCTGGGGGTGGTTCAGCCCCAGCATTTT. The chain combines TRBV11-3 with TRBJ1-5; D is perhaps TRBD1 (5 bases). The CDR3 totals 15 residues. In germline, CDR1 is SGHNT, CDR2 YENEEA.

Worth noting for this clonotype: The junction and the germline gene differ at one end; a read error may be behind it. The CDR3: CASSVDGQSITEASF. Written as DNA, the CDR3 is TGTGCCAGCAGCGTAGATGGACAGTCGATCACTGAAGCTTCCTTT. The rearrangement joins TRBV9 to TRBJ1-1, with D maybe TRBD1 (6 bases). CDR1 is SGDLS, CDR2 YYNGEE, per germline. CDR3 length: 15 residues.

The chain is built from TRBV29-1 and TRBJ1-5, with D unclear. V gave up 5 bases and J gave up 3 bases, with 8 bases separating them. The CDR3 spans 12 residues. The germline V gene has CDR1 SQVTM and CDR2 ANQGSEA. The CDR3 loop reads CSVNGDNQPQHF. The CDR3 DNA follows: TGCAGCGTTAATGGGGACAATCAGCCCCAGCATTTT.

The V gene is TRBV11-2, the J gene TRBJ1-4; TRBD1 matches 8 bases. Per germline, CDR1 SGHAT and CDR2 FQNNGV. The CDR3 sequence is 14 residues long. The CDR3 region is CISGLGQGAEKLFF. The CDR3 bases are TGTATCAGCGGCTTAGGGCAGGGGGCTGAAAAACTGTTTTTT.

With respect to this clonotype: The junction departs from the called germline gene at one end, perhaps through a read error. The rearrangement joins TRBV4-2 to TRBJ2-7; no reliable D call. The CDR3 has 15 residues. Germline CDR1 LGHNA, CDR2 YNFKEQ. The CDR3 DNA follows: TGTGCCAGTAGCCAAGAAATGGACCGACCGTACGAGCAGTACTTC. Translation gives CASSQEMDRPYEQYF.

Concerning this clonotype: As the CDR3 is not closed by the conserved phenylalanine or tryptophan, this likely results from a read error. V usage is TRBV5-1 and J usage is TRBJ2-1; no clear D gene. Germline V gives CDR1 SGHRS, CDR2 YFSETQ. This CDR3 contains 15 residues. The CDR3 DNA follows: TGCGCCAGCAGCGGTATTGCTGCCTCCTACAGTGAGCAGTTCTTA. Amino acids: CASSGIAASYSEQFL.

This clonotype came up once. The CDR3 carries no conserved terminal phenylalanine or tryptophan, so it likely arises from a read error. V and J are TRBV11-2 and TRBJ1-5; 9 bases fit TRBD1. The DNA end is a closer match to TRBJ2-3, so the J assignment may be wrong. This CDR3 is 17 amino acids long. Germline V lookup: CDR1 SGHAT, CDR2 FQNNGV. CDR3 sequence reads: CASSLVGVTGGNQPQYV. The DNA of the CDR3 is TGTGCCAGCAGCTTAGTAGGGGTAACAGGGGGCAATCAGCCCCAGTATGTT.

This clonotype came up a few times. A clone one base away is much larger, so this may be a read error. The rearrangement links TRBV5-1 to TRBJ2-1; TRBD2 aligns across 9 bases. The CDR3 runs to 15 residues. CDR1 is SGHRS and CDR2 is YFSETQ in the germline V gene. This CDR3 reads CANSLTAGGSNEQFF. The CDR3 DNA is TGCGCCAACAGCTTGACGGCGGGAGGGAGCAATGAGCAGTTCTTC.